Presented here are 2 T cell receptor beta chains from one specimen sequenced in a study of T cells in Graves' hyperthyroidism and ophthalmopathy. Researchers took RNA transcripts and amplified the TCR beta CDR3 regions from them. Carried out on the TCR CDR3, a first-round RT-PCR used the HTBI primer set. One entry per CDR3 protein, called by TCRdb with MiXCR from the multiplex PCR reads. The sample has 470,000 or so distinct CDR3 sequences; roughly 20% are singletons. The sample was blood. These receptors all stem from a young man with Graves' hyperthyroidism.

This clonotype came up many times. This chain links TRBV6-5 with TRBJ2-7; no clear D gene. The CDR3 length is 14 residues. Germline lookup yields CDR1 MNHEY and CDR2 SVGAGI. Trimming left V 4 bases short and J 5 bases short, with 15 bases between. CDR3 sequence: CASSLQVTAHEQYF. In DNA, the CDR3 is TGTGCCAGCAGTTTGCAAGTGACCGCCCACGAGCAGTACTTC.

V is TRBV6-1 and J is TRBJ2-7; no definite D call. Per germline, CDR1 MNHNS and CDR2 SASEGT. This CDR3 is built from 12 residues. CDR3 in DNA: TGTGCCTGCAGTGAAGGCGTCTTCAGCCAGTACGTC. Protein: CACSEGVFSQYV.